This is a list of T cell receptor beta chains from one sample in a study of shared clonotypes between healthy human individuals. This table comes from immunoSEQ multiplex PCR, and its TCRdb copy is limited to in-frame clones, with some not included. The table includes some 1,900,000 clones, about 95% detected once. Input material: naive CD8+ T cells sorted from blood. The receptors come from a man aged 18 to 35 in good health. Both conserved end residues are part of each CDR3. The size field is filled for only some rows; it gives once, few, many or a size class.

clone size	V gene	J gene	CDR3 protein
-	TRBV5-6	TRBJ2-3	CASSWAGSTDTQYF
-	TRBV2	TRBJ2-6	CASTGGTDISGANVLTF
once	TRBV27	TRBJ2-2	CASTGHTGELFF
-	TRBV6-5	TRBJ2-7	CASRGTGTSGYEQYF
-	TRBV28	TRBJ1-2	CASTFWGANYGYTF
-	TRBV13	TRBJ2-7	CASSLIGRTDEQYF
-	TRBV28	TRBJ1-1	CASSFWAGKDAFF
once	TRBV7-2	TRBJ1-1	CASSPRWGQGYNTEAFF
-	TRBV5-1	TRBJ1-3	CASSLAGGSSGNTIYF
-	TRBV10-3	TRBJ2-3	CATGREASTDTQYF
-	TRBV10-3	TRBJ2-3	CAISETYGGNTDTQYF